This T cell receptor beta chain was recovered during a study of cytomegalovirus exposure and HLA in healthy donors. CDR3 length: 12 residues. From germline, CDR1 is LGHNT and CDR2 FRNRAP. V lost 5 bases to trimming and J lost 0 bases, with 3 bases between them. Amplification used 60 Vbeta primers and 13 Jbeta primers. Generated by immunoSEQ multiplex PCR, the TCRdb table keeps only in-frame clones and is missing some. The table has 200,000 or so clones, 82% seen once. The sequencing input was PBMCs. This sequence was found in a boy under 10 years old in good health and CMV-seronegative. The V and J genes are TRBV12-5 and TRBJ2-3; D is ambiguous. In DNA, the CDR3 is TGTGCTAGTGGTACTAGCACAGATACGCAGTATTTT. It yields the protein CASGTSTDTQYF.